Given below is one T cell receptor (beta chain) in context. Its target is not known. This record belongs to a study of shared clonotypes between healthy human individuals. For the study at large: The composition of the donors was a couple of women and a few men aged 18 to 49. There were three CD4 naive, three CD4 memory, two CD8 naive and one CD8 memory plates per donor. General study points: A limitation of the genetic and exposure-history diversity represented arose from few donors.

Looked up from germline, CDR1 is SGHRS and CDR2 is YFSETQ. V was pared by 2 bases and J by 2 bases, with 11 bases between. The CDR3 covers 14 residues. Produced via immunoSEQ multiplex PCR; TCRdb's table is partial and in-frame only. The repertoire holds 640,000 or so clones, with approximately 79% as singletons. The receptor's source is a young woman in good health. The chain recombines TRBV5-1 with TRBJ2-7, with D possibly matching TRBD2 (6 bases). The specimen sequenced was memory CD4+ T cells sorted from blood. Sample subset: CD45RA-negative fraction. The CDR3 sequence is CASSFSGNTYEQYF. In DNA, the CDR3 is TGCGCCAGCAGCTTTAGCGGCAATACCTACGAGCAGTACTTC.